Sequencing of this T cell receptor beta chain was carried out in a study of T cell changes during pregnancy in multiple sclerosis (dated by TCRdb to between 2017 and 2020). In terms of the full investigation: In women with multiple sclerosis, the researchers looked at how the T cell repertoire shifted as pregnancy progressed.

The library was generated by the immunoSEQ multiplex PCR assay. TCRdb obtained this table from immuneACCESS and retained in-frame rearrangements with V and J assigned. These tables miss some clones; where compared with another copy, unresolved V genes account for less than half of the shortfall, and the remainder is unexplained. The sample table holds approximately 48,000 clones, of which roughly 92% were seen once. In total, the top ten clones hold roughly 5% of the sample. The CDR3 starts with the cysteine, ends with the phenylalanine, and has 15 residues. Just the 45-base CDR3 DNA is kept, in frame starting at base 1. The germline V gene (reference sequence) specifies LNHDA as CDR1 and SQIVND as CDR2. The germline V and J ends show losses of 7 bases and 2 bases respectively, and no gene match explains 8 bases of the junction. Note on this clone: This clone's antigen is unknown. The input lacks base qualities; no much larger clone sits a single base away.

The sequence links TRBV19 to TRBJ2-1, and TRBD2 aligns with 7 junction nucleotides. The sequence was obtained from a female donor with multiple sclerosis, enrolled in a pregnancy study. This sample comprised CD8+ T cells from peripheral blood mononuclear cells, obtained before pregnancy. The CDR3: CASNYGRGTYNEQFF. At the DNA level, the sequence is TGTGCCAGTAATTATGGGCGGGGGACCTACAATGAGCAGTTCTTC.